A single sample is the source of the 17 T cell receptor beta chains below, sequenced in a study of graft-versus-host responses after intestinal transplantation. Profiling relied on immunoSEQ multiplex PCR, and the TCRdb table lists in-frame clones only, not all of them. Here the sample spans 12,000 to 15,000 clones, around a third being singletons. This material consisted of alloreactive CD4+ T cells from a mixed lymphocyte reaction culture, taken before intestinal transplant. Subset given: CFSE-low proliferating T cells sorted from approximately six-day pre-transplant mixed lymphocyte reaction (GvH or HvG direction). The source is a human patient who received an intestinal transplant.

This clone is medium-sized in the sample. The chain carries TRBV27 and TRBJ2-1; a weak D match, TRBD1 (5 bases). V gave up 3 bases and J gave up 4 bases, with 10 bases separating them. The length of the CDR3 is 14 residues. Germline V gives CDR1 MNHEY, CDR2 SMNVEV (reference sequence). CDR3 sequence: CASSLKSGYNEQFF. DNA of the CDR3: TGTGCCAGCAGTTTGAAGTCAGGGTACAATGAGCAGTTCTTC.

The chain has TRBV5-5 and TRBJ1-5; 7 positions match TRBD1. Germline values: CDR1 SGHKS, CDR2 YYEKEE (reference sequence). CDR3 length: 15 amino acids. With 3 bases clipped from V and 1 base from J, the junction kept 4 bases outside the gene matches. The CDR3 is CASSSGGGSNQPQHF. The DNA for the CDR3 is TGTGCCAGCAGCTCAGGAGGGGGCAGCAATCAGCCCCAGCATTTT. The complete variable domain, with remaining parts taken from reference TRBV5-5 and TRBJ1-5, reads DAGVTQSPTHLIKTRGQQVTLRCSPISGHKSVSWYQQVLGQGPQFIFQYYEKEERGRGNFPDRFSARQFPNYSSELNVNALLLGDSALYLCASSSGGGSNQPQHFGDGTRLSIL.

V is TRBV5-1 and J is TRBJ1-4; TRBD1 is a possible D gene (6 bases). The germline V and J ends were trimmed by 1 base and 8 bases, with 12 bases remaining between them. Germline V gene sequence: CDR1 SGHRS, CDR2 YFSETQ. CDR3 length: 14 residues. The CDR3 region has the DNA TGCGCCAGCAGCTTGACCAGGGGCAACGAAAAACTGTTTTTT. Translation gives CASSLTRGNEKLFF.

The V call is TRBV4-2, the J call TRBJ2-7, with a tentative D call TRBD1 (6 bases). The CDR3 covers 16 residues. In germline, CDR1 is LGHNA, CDR2 YNFKEQ. Trimming shortened V by 5 bases and J by 4 bases, and 21 bases separated the two germline ends. Here the CDR3 DNA reads TGTGCCAGCAGCTTGTATTTGGGGGCAGGGTGGTACGAGCAGTACTTC. Translating gives CASSLYLGAGWYEQYF.

This clone is medium-sized within its sample. The V gene is TRBV27, the J gene TRBJ2-7, with 12 bases lining up with TRBD1. Germline V gene data show CDR1 as MNHEY and CDR2 as SMNVEV (reference sequence). The CDR3 is 15 amino acids. After removal of 5 bases from V and 7 bases from J, the junction contained 9 bases not matched to a gene. The DNA for the CDR3 is TGTGCCAGCAGTGCCCCGGGACAGGGGGCGCTTGAGCAGTACTTC. It encodes CASSAPGQGALEQYF.

This chain joins TRBV2 and TRBJ2-1; either TRBD1 or TRBD2 may fit D (5 bases each). Germline V gene data show CDR1 as SNHLY and CDR2 as FYNNEI. The CDR3 sequence is 14 residues long. Trimming removed 3 bases at V and 4 bases at J, with 10 bases between. The CDR3 is CASSDSWGYNEQFF. The CDR3 coding sequence is TGTGCCAGCAGTGACTCCTGGGGGTACAATGAGCAGTTCTTC.

The table lists this clone with a few counts. J is TRBJ1-4 and V is TRBV11-2; 7 nucleotides line up with TRBD1. The germline V gene has CDR1 SGHAT and CDR2 FQNNGV. CDR3 length equals 11 residues. Germline trimming cut 4 bases from V and 14 bases from J; bases unmatched to any gene: 4. CDR3 coding DNA: TGTGCCAGCAGCTCTCGGGACAGTCTGTTTTTT. As protein: CASSSRDSLFF.

V is TRBV27 and J is TRBJ2-3; 12 bases line up with TRBD2. Losses at the gene ends were 6 bases for V and 6 bases for J; bases not matched to a gene: 25. CDR1 is MNHEY, CDR2 SMNVEV, per germline (reference sequence). The CDR3 has 21 amino acids. The CDR3 nucleotides read TGTGCCAGCAGCCGTATGTTCTGGGGGGTGCTAGCGGGAGGGCCTCCCGATACGCAGTATTTT. Translating it yields CASSRMFWGVLAGGPPDTQYF.

The chain has TRBV7-8 and TRBJ2-5; TRBD2 is a possible D gene (5 bases). The CDR3 runs to 11 residues. The germline V gene has CDR1 SGHVS and CDR2 FQNEAQ. V was shortened by 8 bases and J by 4 bases, with 8 bases between the two germline ends. Here the CDR3 reads CASGRLETQYF. The CDR3 DNA sequence: TGTGCCAGCGGGAGATTAGAGACCCAGTACTTC.

The chain combines TRBV5-1 with TRBJ1-1; tentative D call: TRBD1 (5 bases). V was clipped by 0 bases and J by 1 base, with 10 bases between them. The germline gives CDR1 SGHRS, CDR2 YFSETQ. The CDR3 is 15 residues long. The CDR3 DNA reads as TGCGCCAGCAGCTTGGCGGTGGGACCGAACACTGAAGCTTTCTTT. This codes for CASSLAVGPNTEAFF.

V usage is TRBV6-7 and J usage is TRBJ2-7, with a tentative D call TRBD1 (5 bases). TRBV6-7 is placed among ORFs of uncertain function. V was clipped by 2 bases and J by 1 base, with 18 bases between them. This CDR3 region has 17 residues. The CDR3 here is CASSYRRTREVSYEQYF. The CDR3 region has the DNA TGTGCCAGCAGTTACAGGCGGACCAGGGAAGTGTCCTACGAGCAGTACTTC.

The CDR3 coding sequence is TGTGCCAGCAGTCTCAGCGGGAGCTTCCGCTATTATTCACGTGAGCAGTTCTTC. Its translation is CASSLSGSFRYYSREQFF. The chain couples TRBV27 to TRBJ2-1, with 8 positions matching TRBD2. With V trimmed by 5 bases and J by 9 bases, 21 bases remained unmatched. From germline, CDR1 is MNHEY and CDR2 SMNVEV (reference sequence). The length of the CDR3 is 18 residues.

In this sample, this clone turned up a few times. The chain combines TRBV11-3 with TRBJ2-7; D is uncertain. Germline assignment: CDR1 SGHNT and CDR2 YENEEA. V lost 5 bases and J lost 0, with 14 bases in between. This CDR3 comprises 15 residues. The CDR3 spells CASSATLGSSYEQYF. In DNA, the CDR3 is TGTGCCAGCAGCGCCACCCTAGGCAGCTCCTACGAGCAGTACTTC.

V is TRBV5-6 and J is TRBJ2-7; D is unclear. The CDR3 spans 14 residues. Deletions cut 4 bases from V and 4 bases from J, with 15 bases between. From germline, CDR1 is SGHDT and CDR2 YYEEEE. The CDR3: CASSKDRELYEQYF. CDR3 coding DNA: TGTGCCAGCAGCAAGGACCGCGAGTTGTACGAGCAGTACTTC.

V is TRBV6-1 and J is TRBJ1-2, with D maybe TRBD1 (6 bases). The CDR3 sequence is 15 residues long. The germline V gene has CDR1 MNHNS and CDR2 SASEGT. Trimming took off 4 bases at V and 3 bases at J, with 15 bases between the two ends. DNA of the CDR3: TGTGCCAGCAGTGCGCACAGGGTAATGGACTATGGCTACACCTTC. Amino acids: CASSAHRVMDYGYTF.

This clone was seen a handful of times. This chain joins TRBV11-2 and TRBJ2-3, with 10 bases identical to TRBD2. The CDR3 sequence is 15 residues long. Losses at the gene ends were 0 bases for V and 5 bases for J; bases not matched to a gene: 2. Germline values: CDR1 SGHAT, CDR2 FQNNGV. The CDR3 protein is CASSLDRTSGDTQYF. The CDR3 bases are TGTGCCAGCAGCTTAGACCGGACTAGCGGAGATACGCAGTATTTT.

This clone was picked up a small number of times. The chain joins TRBV5-1 to TRBJ2-2; 7 bases agree with TRBD1. V trimming: 0 bases; J trimming: 3 bases; junction bases outside the gene matches: 5. Looked up from germline, CDR1 is SGHRS and CDR2 is YFSETQ. The CDR3 covers 16 residues. DNA for the CDR3: TGCGCCAGCAGCTTGGGGGCAGGGGGACACACCGGGGAGCTGTTTTTT. Translation: CASSLGAGGHTGELFF.